The TCR beta chain under discussion was sequenced for a study of T cells in Graves' hyperthyroidism and ophthalmopathy. About this clonotype: What it binds is not known.

The study's findings and limits: Stable hyperthyroidism was separated from ophthalmopathy by a model based on 13 V-J features.

Out of around 10 ml of fresh peripheral blood came the PBMCs. J lost 4 bases, V lost 5 bases, and 10 bases had no gene match. The CDR3 is 16 residues long. Germline CDR1 and CDR2: SGHVS and FQNEAQ. Amplification targeted TCR beta CDR3 regions from RNA transcripts. An initial round of RT-PCR targeting the TCR CDR3 relied on the HTBI primer set. TCRdb re-analysed the multiplex PCR reads in MiXCR, keeping a single row per CDR3 protein. The sample has over 500,000 distinct CDR3 sequences; 14% are singletons. Sequenced material: blood. This chain uses TRBV7-8 with TRBJ1-3; 8 bases align to TRBD1. The clonotype was recovered from a woman in her thirties or forties with Graves' hyperthyroidism. In DNA, the CDR3 is TGTGCCAGCAGCCTCGGGACAGGCCTTTCCGGAAACACCATATATTTT. Translation: CASSLGTGLSGNTIYF.